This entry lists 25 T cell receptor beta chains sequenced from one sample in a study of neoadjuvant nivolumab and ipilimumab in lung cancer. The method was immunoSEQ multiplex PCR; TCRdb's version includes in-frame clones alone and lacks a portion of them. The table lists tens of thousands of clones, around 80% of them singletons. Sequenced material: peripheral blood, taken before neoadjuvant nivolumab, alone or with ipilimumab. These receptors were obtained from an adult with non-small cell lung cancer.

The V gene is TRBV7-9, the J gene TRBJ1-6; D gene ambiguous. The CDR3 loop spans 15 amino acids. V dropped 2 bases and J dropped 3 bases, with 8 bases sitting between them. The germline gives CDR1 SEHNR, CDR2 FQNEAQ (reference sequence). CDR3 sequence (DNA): TGTGCCAGCAGCTTACAGGAGATCTATAATTCACCCCTCCACTTT. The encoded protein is CASSLQEIYNSPLHF.

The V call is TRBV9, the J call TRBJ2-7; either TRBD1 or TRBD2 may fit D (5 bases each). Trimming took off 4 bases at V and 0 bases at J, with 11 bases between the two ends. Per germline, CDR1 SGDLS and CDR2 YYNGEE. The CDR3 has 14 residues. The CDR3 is CASSPRGTSYEQYF. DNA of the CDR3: TGTGCCAGCAGCCCCAGAGGGACCTCCTACGAGCAGTACTTC.

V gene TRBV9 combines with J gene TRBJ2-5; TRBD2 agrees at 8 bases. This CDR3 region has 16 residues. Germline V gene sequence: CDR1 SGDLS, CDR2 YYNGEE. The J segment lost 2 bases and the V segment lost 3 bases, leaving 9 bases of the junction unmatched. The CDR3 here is CASSAIAGTPQETQYF. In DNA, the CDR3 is TGTGCCAGCAGCGCCATAGCGGGGACGCCACAAGAGACCCAGTACTTC.

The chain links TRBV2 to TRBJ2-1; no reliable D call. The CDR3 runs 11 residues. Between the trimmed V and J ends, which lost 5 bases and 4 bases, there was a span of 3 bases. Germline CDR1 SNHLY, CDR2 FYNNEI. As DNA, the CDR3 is TGTGCCAGCAGTTCTTACAATGAGCAGTTCTTC. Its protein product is CASSSYNEQFF.

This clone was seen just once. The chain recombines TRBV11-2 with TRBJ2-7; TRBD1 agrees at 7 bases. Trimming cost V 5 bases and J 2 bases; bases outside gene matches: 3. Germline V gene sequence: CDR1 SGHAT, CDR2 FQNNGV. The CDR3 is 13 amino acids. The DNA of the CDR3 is TGTGCCAGCAGCCGCGACAGGGCCTACGAGCAGTACTTC. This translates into CASSRDRAYEQYF.

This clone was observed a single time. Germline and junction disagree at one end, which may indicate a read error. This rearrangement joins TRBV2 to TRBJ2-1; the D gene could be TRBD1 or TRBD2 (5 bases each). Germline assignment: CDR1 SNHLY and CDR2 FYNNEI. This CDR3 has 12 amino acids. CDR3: CAGRERDNEQFF. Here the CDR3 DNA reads TGTGCCGGCAGGGAGAGGGACAATGAGCAGTTCTTC.

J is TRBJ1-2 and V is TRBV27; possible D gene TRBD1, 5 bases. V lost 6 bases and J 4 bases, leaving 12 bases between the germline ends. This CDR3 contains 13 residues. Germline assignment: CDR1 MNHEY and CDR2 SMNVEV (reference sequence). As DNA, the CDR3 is TGTGCCAGCAGCCCCCAGGGTTTCTATGGCTACACCTTC. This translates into CASSPQGFYGYTF.

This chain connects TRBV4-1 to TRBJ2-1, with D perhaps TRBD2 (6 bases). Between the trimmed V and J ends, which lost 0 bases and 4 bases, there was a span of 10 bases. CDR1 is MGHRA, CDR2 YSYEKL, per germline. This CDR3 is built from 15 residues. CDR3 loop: CASSQEVAVYNEQFF. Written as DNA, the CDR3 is TGCGCCAGCAGCCAAGAGGTAGCGGTGTACAATGAGCAGTTCTTC.

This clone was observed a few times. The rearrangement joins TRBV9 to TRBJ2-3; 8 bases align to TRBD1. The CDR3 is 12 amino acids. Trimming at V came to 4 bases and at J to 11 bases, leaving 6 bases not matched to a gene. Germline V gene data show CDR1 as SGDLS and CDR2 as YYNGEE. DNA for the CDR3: TGTGCCAGCAGCCCCGGGACAGGAGAGCAGTATTTT. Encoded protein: CASSPGTGEQYF. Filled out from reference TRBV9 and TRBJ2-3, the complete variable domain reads DSGVTQTPKHLITATGQRVTLRCSPRSGDLSVYWYQQSLDQGLQFLIQYYNGEERAKGNILERFSAQQFPDLHSELNLSSLELGDSALYFCASSPGTGEQYFGPGTRLTVL.

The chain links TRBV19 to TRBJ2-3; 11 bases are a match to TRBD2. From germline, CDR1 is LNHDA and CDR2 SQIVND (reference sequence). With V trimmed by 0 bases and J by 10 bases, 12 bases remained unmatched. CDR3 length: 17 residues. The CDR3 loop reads CASSIDGSGGAPAPQYF. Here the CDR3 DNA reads TGTGCCAGTAGTATAGACGGTAGCGGGGGGGCCCCGGCCCCGCAGTATTTT. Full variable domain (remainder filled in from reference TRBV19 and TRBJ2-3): DGGITQSPKYLFRKEGQNVTLSCEQNLNHDAMYWYRQDPGQGLRLIYYSQIVNDFQKGDIAEGYSVSREKKESFPLTVTSAQKNPTAFYLCASSIDGSGGAPAPQYFGPGTRLTVL.

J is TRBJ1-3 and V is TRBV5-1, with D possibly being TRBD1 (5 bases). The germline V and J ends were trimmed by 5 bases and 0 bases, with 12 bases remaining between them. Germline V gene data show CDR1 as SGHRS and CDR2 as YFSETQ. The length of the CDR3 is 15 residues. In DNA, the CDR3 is TGCGCCAGCAGACGGGACCTGAGCTCTGGAAACACCATATATTTT. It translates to CASRRDLSSGNTIYF.

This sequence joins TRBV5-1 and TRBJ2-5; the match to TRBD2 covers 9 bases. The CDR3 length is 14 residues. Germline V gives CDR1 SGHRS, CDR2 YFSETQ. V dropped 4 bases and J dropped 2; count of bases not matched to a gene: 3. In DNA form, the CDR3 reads TGCGCCAGCAGCAAGACTAGCGGACAAGAGACCCAGTACTTC. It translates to CASSKTSGQETQYF.

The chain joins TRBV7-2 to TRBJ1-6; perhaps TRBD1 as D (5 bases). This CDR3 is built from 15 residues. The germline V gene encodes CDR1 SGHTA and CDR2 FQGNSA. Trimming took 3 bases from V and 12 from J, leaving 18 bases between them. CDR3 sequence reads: CASSFRTPMRGPLHF. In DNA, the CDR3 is TGTGCCAGCAGCTTTCGGACACCGATGAGGGGACCCCTCCACTTT.

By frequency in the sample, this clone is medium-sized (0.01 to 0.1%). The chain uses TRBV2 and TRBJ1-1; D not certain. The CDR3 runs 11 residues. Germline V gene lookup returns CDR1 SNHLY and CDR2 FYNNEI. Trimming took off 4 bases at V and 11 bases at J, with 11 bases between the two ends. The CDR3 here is CASSADPWAFF. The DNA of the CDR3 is TGTGCCAGCAGTGCAGACCCCTGGGCTTTCTTT.

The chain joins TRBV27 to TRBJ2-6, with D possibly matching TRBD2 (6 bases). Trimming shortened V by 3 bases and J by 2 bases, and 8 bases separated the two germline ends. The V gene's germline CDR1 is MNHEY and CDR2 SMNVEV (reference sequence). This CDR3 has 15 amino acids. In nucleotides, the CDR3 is TGTGCCAGCAGTTTGGGCGGGGCTGGGGCCAACGTCCTGACTTTC. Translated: CASSLGGAGANVLTF. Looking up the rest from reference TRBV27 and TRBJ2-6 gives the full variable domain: EAQVTQNPRYLITVTGKKLTVTCSQNMNHEYMSWYRQDPGLGLRQIYYSMNVEVTDKGDVPEGYKVSRKEKRNFPLILESPSPNQTSLYFCASSLGGAGANVLTFGAGSRLTVL.

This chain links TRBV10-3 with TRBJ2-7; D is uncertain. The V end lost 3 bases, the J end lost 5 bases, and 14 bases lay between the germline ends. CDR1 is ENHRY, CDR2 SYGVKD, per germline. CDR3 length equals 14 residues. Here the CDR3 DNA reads TGTGCCATCAGTGATTTGGGTGATGCCGACGAGCAGTACTTC. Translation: CAISDLGDADEQYF.

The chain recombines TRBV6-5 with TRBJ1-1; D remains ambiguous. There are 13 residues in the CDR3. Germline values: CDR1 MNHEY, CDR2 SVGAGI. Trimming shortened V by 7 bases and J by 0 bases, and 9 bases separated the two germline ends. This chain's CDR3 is CASIGRLNTEAFF. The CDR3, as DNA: TGTGCCAGCATAGGCAGATTGAACACTGAAGCTTTCTTT.

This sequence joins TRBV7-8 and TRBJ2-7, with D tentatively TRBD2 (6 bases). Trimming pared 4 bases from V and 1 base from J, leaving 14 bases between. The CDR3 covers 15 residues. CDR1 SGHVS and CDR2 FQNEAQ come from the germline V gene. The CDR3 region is CASSSLRLVSYEQYF. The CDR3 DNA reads TGTGCCAGCAGCTCTCTTCGACTAGTTTCCTACGAGCAGTACTTC.

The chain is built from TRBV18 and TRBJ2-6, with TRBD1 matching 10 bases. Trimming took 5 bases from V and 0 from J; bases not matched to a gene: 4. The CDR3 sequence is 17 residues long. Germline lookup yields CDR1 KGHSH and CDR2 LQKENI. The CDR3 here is CASSSGQGVSGANVLTF. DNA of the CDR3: TGTGCCAGCTCATCAGGACAGGGGGTCTCTGGGGCCAACGTCCTGACTTTC.

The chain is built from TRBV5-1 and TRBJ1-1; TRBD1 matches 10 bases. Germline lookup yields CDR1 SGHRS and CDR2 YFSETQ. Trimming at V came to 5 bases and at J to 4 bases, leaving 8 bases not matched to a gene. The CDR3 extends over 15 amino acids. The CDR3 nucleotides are TGCGCCAGCAGGTACCCTTGGACAGGGGGCACTGAAGCTTTCTTT. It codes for CASRYPWTGGTEAFF. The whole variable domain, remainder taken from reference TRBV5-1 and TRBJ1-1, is KAGVTQTPRYLIKTRGQQVTLSCSPISGHRSVSWYQQTPGQGLQFLFEYFSETQRNKGNFPGRFSGRQFSNSRSEMNVSTLELGDSALYLCASRYPWTGGTEAFFGQGTRLTVV.

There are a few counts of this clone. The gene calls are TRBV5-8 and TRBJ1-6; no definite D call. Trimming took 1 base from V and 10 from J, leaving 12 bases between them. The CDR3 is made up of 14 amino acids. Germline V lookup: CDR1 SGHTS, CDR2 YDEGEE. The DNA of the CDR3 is TGTGCCAGCAGCTTGAATCAGAACGTCTCACCCCTCCACTTT. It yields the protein CASSLNQNVSPLHF.

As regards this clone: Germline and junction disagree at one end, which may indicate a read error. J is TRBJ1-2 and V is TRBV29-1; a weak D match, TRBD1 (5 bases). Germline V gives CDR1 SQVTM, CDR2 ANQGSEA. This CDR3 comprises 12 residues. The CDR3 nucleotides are TGCAGCGTTGATTTGGGGGACTACGGCTACACCTTC. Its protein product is CSVDLGDYGYTF.

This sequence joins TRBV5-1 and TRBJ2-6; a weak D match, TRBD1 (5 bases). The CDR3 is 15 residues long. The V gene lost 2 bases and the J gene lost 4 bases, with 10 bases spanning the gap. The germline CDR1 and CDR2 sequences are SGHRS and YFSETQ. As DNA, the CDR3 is TGCGCCAGCAGCTTTTCAGGGCAGGGGGCCAACGTCCTGACTTTC. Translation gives CASSFSGQGANVLTF. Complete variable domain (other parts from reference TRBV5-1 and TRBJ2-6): KAGVTQTPRYLIKTRGQQVTLSCSPISGHRSVSWYQQTPGQGLQFLFEYFSETQRNKGNFPGRFSGRQFSNSRSEMNVSTLELGDSALYLCASSFSGQGANVLTFGAGSRLTVL.

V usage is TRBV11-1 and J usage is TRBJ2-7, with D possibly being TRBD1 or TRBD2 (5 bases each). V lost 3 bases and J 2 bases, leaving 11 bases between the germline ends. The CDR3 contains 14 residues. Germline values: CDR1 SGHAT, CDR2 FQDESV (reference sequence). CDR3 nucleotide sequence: TGTGCCAGCAGCTTGGGGCAGGGAGCCTACGAGCAGTACTTC. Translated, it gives CASSLGQGAYEQYF. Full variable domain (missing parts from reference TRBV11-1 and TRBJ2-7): EAEVAQSPRYKITEKSQAVAFWCDPISGHATLYWYRQILGQGPELLVQFQDESVVDDSQLPKDRFSAERLKGVDSTLKIQPAELGDSAMYLCASSLGQGAYEQYFGPGTRLTVT.

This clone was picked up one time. The CDR3 here is CASSLAGQDNYGYTF. In nucleotides, the CDR3 is TGCGCCAGCAGCTTGGCTGGACAGGATAACTATGGCTACACCTTC. The chain couples TRBV5-1 to TRBJ1-2; the match to TRBD1 covers 7 bases. This CDR3 comprises 15 residues. With 0 bases clipped from V and 1 base from J, the junction kept 3 bases outside the gene matches. The germline V gene has CDR1 SGHRS and CDR2 YFSETQ.